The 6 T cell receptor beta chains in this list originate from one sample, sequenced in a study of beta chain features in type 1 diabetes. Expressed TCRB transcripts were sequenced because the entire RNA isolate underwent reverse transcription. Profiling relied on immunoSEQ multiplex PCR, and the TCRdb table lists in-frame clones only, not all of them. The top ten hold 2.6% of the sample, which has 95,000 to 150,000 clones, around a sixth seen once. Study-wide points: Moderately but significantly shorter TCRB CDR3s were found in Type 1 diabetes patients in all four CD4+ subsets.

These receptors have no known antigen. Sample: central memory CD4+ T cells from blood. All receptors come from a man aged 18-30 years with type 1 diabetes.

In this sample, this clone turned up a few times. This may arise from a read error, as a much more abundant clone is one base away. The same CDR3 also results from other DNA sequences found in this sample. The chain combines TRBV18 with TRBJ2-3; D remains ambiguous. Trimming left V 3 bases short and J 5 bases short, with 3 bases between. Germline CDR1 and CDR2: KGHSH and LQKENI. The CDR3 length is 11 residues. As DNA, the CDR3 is TGTGCCAGCTCACCGGAAGATACGCAGTATTTT. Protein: CASSPEDTQYF.

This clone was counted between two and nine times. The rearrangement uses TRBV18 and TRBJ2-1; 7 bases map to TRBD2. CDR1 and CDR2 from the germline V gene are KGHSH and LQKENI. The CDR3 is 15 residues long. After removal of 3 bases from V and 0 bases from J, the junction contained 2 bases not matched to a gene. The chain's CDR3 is CASSPGGSSYNEQFF. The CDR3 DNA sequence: TGTGCCAGCTCACCGGGCGGGAGCTCCTACAATGAGCAGTTCTTC. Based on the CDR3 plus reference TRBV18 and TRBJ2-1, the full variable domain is NAGVMQNPRHLVRRRGQEARLRCSPMKGHSHVYWYRQLPEEGLKFMVYLQKENIIDESGMPKERFSAEFPKEGPSILRIQQVVRGDSAAYFCASSPGGSSYNEQFFGPGTRLTVL.

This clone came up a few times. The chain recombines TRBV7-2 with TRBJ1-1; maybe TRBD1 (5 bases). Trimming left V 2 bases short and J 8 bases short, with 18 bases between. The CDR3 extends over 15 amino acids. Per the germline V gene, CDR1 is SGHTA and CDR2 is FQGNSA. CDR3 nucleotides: TGTGCCAGCAGCTTATTCGGATGGCAGGGTTCAGAAGCTTTCTTT. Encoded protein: CASSLFGWQGSEAFF.

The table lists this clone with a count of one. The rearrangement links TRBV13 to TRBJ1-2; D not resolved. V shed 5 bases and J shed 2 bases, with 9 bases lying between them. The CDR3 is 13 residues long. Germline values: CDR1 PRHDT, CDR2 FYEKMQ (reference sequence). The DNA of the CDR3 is TGTGCCAGCAGCCTCCGACGGAACTATGGCTACACCTTC. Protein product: CASSLRRNYGYTF.

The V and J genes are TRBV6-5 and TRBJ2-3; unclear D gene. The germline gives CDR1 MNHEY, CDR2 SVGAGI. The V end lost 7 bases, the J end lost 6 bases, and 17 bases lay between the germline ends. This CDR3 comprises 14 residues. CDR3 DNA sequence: TGTGCCAGCAATCGTTTCGGCAAAGGGGATACGCAGTATTTT. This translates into CASNRFGKGDTQYF.

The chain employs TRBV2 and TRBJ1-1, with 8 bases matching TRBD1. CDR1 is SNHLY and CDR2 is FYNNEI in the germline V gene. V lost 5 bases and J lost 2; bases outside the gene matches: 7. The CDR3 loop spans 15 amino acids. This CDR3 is CASSKSTGGNTEAFF. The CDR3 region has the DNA TGTGCCAGCAGTAAATCCACAGGGGGAAACACTGAAGCTTTCTTT.